The 19 T cell receptor beta chains below come from one sample, sequenced in a study of blood T cells in healthy people across ages. A second PCR of about 6 to 12 cycles used a sample-barcoded 5' primer and a J-beta primer mix. MiXCR was run by TCRdb on the 5' RACE reads, yielding one entry per CDR3 protein. The sample has 1.6 million or so distinct CDR3 sequences, 34% seen once. Sequencing was carried out using blood. The receptors here all came from a woman in her twenties or thirties in good health.

The gene calls are TRBV20-1 and TRBJ2-7; 9 nucleotides line up with TRBD1. V was pared by 0 bases and J by 4 bases, with 7 bases of the junction left unmatched. The CDR3 has 15 amino acids. CDR1 is DFQATT, CDR2 SNEGSKA, per germline (reference sequence). CDR3 loop: CSARDGDRAVYEQYF. The CDR3 coding sequence is TGCAGTGCTAGAGATGGGGACAGGGCTGTTTACGAGCAGTACTTC.

This clonotype was observed a few times. V and J are TRBV20-1 and TRBJ2-7, with D unresolved. From germline, CDR1 is DFQATT and CDR2 SNEGSKA (reference sequence). CDR3 length: 12 amino acids. Trimming stripped 2 bases from V and 6 bases from J, with 11 bases between. Written as DNA, the CDR3 is TGCAGTGCTAGACCGAGTTCCCCCGAGCAGTACTTC. Translated: CSARPSSPEQYF.

In this sample, this clonotype turned up a few times. The DNA for the CDR3 is TGTGCCAGCAGCCCCGCGGGGGCCGAAGAGACCCAGTACTTC. Amino acid sequence: CASSPAGAEETQYF. This chain connects TRBV27 to TRBJ2-5; a weak D match, TRBD2 (7 bases). The CDR3 has 14 residues. V lost 6 bases to trimming and J lost 3 bases, with 14 bases between them. The V gene's germline CDR1 is MNHEY and CDR2 SMNVEV (reference sequence).

The chain has TRBV19 and TRBJ2-5; D is unresolved. This CDR3 is 13 amino acids long. Germline V gene data show CDR1 as LNHDA and CDR2 as SQIVND (reference sequence). Deletions cut 3 bases from V and 5 bases from J, with 10 bases between. CDR3 protein: CASSIVSSETQYF. As DNA, the CDR3 is TGTGCCAGTAGTATTGTCTCTTCGGAGACCCAGTACTTC.

The chain carries TRBV30 and TRBJ1-2; D is perhaps TRBD1 (6 bases). Per the germline V gene, CDR1 is GTSNPN and CDR2 is SVGIG (reference sequence). The V end was cut by 7 bases, the J end by 3 bases, with 15 bases between. The CDR3 loop spans 13 amino acids. The DNA for the CDR3 is TGTGCCTTGGGGGGGCAGGGTGACTATGGCTACACCTTC. Residues: CALGGQGDYGYTF.

This clonotype was detected only a few times. This chain uses TRBV30 with TRBJ1-2, with 8 nucleotides matching TRBD1. The CDR3 consists of 17 residues. Per germline, CDR1 GTSNPN and CDR2 SVGIG (reference sequence). V was clipped by 2 bases and J by 0 bases; unmatched bases: 11. CDR3 nucleotides: TGTGCCTGGAGTATTATAGGGACAGGCTTAACTAACTATGGCTACACCTTC. This gives the protein CAWSIIGTGLTNYGYTF.

The genes are TRBV10-2 and TRBJ2-1, with 13 bases identical to TRBD2. Germline CDR1 reads WSHSY; CDR2 reads SAAADI. The CDR3 contains 16 residues. V shed 2 bases, J shed 7 bases, and the junction held 5 bases outside the gene matches. The CDR3 DNA reads as TGCGCCAGCAGTGAGACCCGACTAGCGGGGGGTAATGAGCAGTTCTTC. It encodes CASSETRLAGGNEQFF.

The J gene is TRBJ1-6, the V gene TRBV5-1; D is ambiguous. Trimming took 8 bases from V and 7 from J, leaving 16 bases between them. CDR1 and CDR2 from the germline V gene are SGHRS and YFSETQ. CDR3 length: 14 amino acids. The CDR3 bases are TGCGCCAGTCGCGGGTCAGCAGCCAATTCACCCCTCCACTTT. Encoded protein: CASRGSAANSPLHF. Full variable domain (outside the CDR3, taken from reference TRBV5-1 and TRBJ1-6): KAGVTQTPRYLIKTRGQQVTLSCSPISGHRSVSWYQQTPGQGLQFLFEYFSETQRNKGNFPGRFSGRQFSNSRSEMNVSTLELGDSALYLCASRGSAANSPLHFGNGTRLTVT.

This clonotype was seen only once. The V call is TRBV18, the J call TRBJ1-2; maybe TRBD1 (6 bases). The CDR3 sequence is 15 residues long. Per germline, CDR1 KGHSH and CDR2 LQKENI. Trimming cost V 2 bases and J 0 bases, with 10 bases left between them. CDR3 amino acids: CASSPGQSANYGYTF. The CDR3 DNA follows: TGTGCCAGCTCACCAGGACAGTCGGCTAACTATGGCTACACCTTC.

This clonotype was found a few times. The chain is built from TRBV29-1 and TRBJ1-4; 9 nucleotides align to TRBD1. After removal of 4 bases from V and 3 bases from J, the junction contained 3 bases not matched to a gene. The CDR3 runs 14 residues. Germline CDR1 reads SQVTM; CDR2 reads ANQGSEA. The DNA of the CDR3 is TGCAGCGTTGGAAGGACAGGGGCTAATGAAAAACTGTTTTTT. This codes for CSVGRTGANEKLFF.

The J gene is TRBJ2-1, the V gene TRBV7-8; 9 bases map to TRBD2. Germline CDR1 is SGHVS and CDR2 is FQNEAQ. The CDR3 has 18 residues. The trim removed 3 bases at V and 0 bases at J, leaving 9 bases unmatched. The CDR3 sequence is CASSLPTGLADSYNEQFF. The CDR3 DNA reads as TGTGCCAGCAGCTTGCCGACGGGACTAGCCGACTCCTACAATGAGCAGTTCTTC.

This rearrangement joins TRBV7-9 to TRBJ1-2; TRBD1 aligns across 8 bases. Germline V gene data show CDR1 as SEHNR and CDR2 as FQNEAQ (reference sequence). The ends lost 1 base at V and 6 bases at J; junction bases unmatched: 4. The CDR3 has 14 residues. The CDR3 region is CASSLGRGQDGYTF. Here the CDR3 DNA reads TGTGCCAGCAGCTTAGGCAGGGGGCAGGATGGCTACACCTTC.

Note on this clonotype: At one boundary the junction diverges from the germline segment, which might be a read error. The CDR3 protein is CSARVGDTYNSPLHF. DNA of the CDR3: TGCAGTGCGAGAGTAGGGGACACTTATAATTCACCCCTCCACTTT. The chain is built from TRBV20-1 and TRBJ1-6; TRBD1 might be the D (6 bases). The CDR3 is 15 residues long. Germline loops: CDR1 DFQATT, CDR2 SNEGSKA (reference sequence).

The V and J genes are TRBV3-1 and TRBJ1-1; D call uncertain. The CDR3 length is 14 residues. In germline, CDR1 is LGHDT, CDR2 YNNKEL (reference sequence). Trimming took 3 bases from V and 5 from J, leaving 13 bases between them. CDR3: CASSQGSELTEAFF. CDR3 nucleotide sequence: TGTGCCAGCAGCCAGGGATCGGAATTGACTGAAGCTTTCTTT.

Regarding this clonotype: Germline and junction disagree at one end, which may indicate a read error. This rearrangement joins TRBV3-1 to TRBJ2-1; 7 nucleotides agree with TRBD1. Per the germline V gene, CDR1 is LGHDT and CDR2 is YNNKEL (reference sequence). The CDR3 totals 15 residues. The CDR3 sequence is CASSLTGDTYNERFF. CDR3 DNA: TGTGCCAGCAGCCTTACAGGGGATACCTACAATGAGCGGTTCTTC.

V gene TRBV20-1 combines with J gene TRBJ2-3; 9 bases are a match to TRBD1. This CDR3 contains 17 residues. Losses at the gene ends were 1 base for V and 5 bases for J; bases not matched to a gene: 13. Per germline, CDR1 DFQATT and CDR2 SNEGSKA (reference sequence). The CDR3 sequence is CSARGPLGTGHRDTQYF. The CDR3 coding sequence is TGCAGTGCTAGAGGGCCCTTAGGGACAGGGCATAGAGATACGCAGTATTTT.

This clonotype was recorded only once. The V gene is TRBV27, the J gene TRBJ1-6; 9 nucleotides align to TRBD1. Unmatched junction bases numbered 7, after V lost 6 bases and J lost 10 bases. The CDR3 contains 14 residues. CDR1 MNHEY and CDR2 SMNVEV come from the germline V gene (reference sequence). The CDR3 region is CASRPGTGSSPLHF. CDR3 nucleotides: TGTGCCAGCAGACCCGGGACAGGGAGCTCACCCCTCCACTTT.

The chain couples TRBV2 to TRBJ2-3, with a weak D call TRBD2 (5 bases). Trimming cost V 2 bases and J 3 bases, with 12 bases left between them. The CDR3 contains 15 residues. Per germline, CDR1 SNHLY and CDR2 FYNNEI. This CDR3 reads CASSEQAGRTDTQYF. The CDR3, as DNA: TGTGCCAGCAGTGAACAGGCGGGCCGTACAGATACGCAGTATTTT.

The gene calls are TRBV11-2 and TRBJ2-1; 7 bases line up with TRBD2. This CDR3 spans 16 amino acids. Germline assignment: CDR1 SGHAT and CDR2 FQNNGV. Germline trimming cut 0 bases from V and 9 bases from J; bases unmatched to any gene: 11. In DNA form, the CDR3 reads TGTGCCAGCAGCTTAGAACGGGTAGCGGGTCGTGGTGAGCAGTTCTTC. It is translated as CASSLERVAGRGEQFF.